This TCR beta chain was identified in a study of T cells in Graves' hyperthyroidism and ophthalmopathy. As for this clonotype: No antigen is known for it. This may stem from a read error, because a much larger clone lies one nucleotide away.

The germline CDR1 and CDR2 sequences are SEHNR and FQNEAQ (reference sequence). The CDR3 loop spans 16 amino acids. Amplified regions were TCR beta CDR3 sequences from RNA transcripts. HTBI primers drove first-round RT-PCR of the TCR CDR3. TCRdb called the multiplex PCR reads again in MiXCR, with one record for every CDR3 protein. Of about 540,000 distinct CDR3 sequences in the sample, around 46% were seen once. The hyperthyroidism was newly diagnosed and had lasted under 2 months; the patients were aged 18 to 65. Regarding the study as a whole: Ophthalmopathy was model-predicted a median roughly 6.5 months pre-onset. Ophthalmopathy was separated from stable hyperthyroidism by a 13 V-J model. In the blood, most expanded thyroid clonotypes above 0.001 appeared as well.

The receptor comes from a woman in her late teens or twenties with Graves' hyperthyroidism. The chain joins TRBV7-9 to TRBJ2-7; D possibly corresponds to TRBD2 (7 bases). Sequenced input: peripheral blood or thyroid tissue (not recorded which). CDR3 nucleotides: TGTGCCGGCAGCCCTGAGGGGGGTGGGAGGGTCTACGAGCAGTACTTC. Translation: CAGSPEGGGRVYEQYF. The variable domain in full, completed from reference TRBV7-9 and TRBJ2-7, reads DTGVSQNPRHKITKRGQNVTFRCDPISEHNRLYWYRQTLGQGPEFLTYFQNEAQLEKSRLLSDRFSAERPKGSFSTLEIQRTEQGDSAMYLCAGSPEGGGRVYEQYFGPGTRLTVT.